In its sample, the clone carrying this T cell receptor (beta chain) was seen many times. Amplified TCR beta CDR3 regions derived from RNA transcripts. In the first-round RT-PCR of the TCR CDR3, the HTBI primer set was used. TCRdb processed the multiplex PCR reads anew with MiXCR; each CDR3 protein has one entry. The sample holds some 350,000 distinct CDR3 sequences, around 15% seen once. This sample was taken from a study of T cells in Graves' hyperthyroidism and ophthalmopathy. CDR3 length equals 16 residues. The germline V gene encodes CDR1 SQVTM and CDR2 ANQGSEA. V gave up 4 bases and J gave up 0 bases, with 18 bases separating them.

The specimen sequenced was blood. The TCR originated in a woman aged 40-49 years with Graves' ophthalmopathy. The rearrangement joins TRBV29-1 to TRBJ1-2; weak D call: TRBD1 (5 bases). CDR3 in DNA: TGCAGCGTTGTCAGGAGCGGTTGGGGGGCTAACTATGGCTACACCTTC. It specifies CSVVRSGWGANYGYTF.